Below are 13 T cell receptor beta chains sequenced from a single sample in a study of blood T cells in healthy people across ages. A second PCR, run for about 7 to 11 cycles, used a sample-barcoded 5' primer plus a J-beta primer mix. TCRdb re-derived calls from the 5' RACE reads in MiXCR, one entry per CDR3 protein. The sample includes about 1,500,000 distinct CDR3 sequences, 42% of them seen just once. Material for sequencing was blood. These receptors all come from a woman aged 18-29 years in good health.

In its sample, this clonotype was seen many times. V gene TRBV6-6 combines with J gene TRBJ1-5; 8 bases are shared with TRBD1. The CDR3 spans 16 residues. The V and J ends lost 2 bases and 5 bases, in that order; junction bases with no gene match: 8. In germline, CDR1 is MNHNY, CDR2 SVGAGI (reference sequence). The CDR3 bases are TGTGCCAGCAGTTACACAGGGGGGGTCACCGATCAGCCCCAGCATTTT. Its protein product is CASSYTGGVTDQPQHF.

CDR3 coding DNA: TGTGCCAGCAGTCCACAGGGGACAAAGAACACTGAAGCTTTCTTT. Translating it yields CASSPQGTKNTEAFF. This chain uses TRBV2 with TRBJ1-1; 7 bases fit TRBD1. V lost 5 bases and J lost 1; bases outside the gene matches: 7. There are 15 residues in the CDR3. Germline V gene lookup returns CDR1 SNHLY and CDR2 FYNNEI.

The V and J genes are TRBV10-3 and TRBJ2-1; possibly TRBD2 for D (5 bases). Germline CDR1 reads ENHRY; CDR2 reads SYGVKD. The CDR3 is made up of 12 amino acids. The ends were cut back, 0 bases at V and 12 bases at J, with 9 bases in the middle. In DNA, the CDR3 is TGTGCCATCAGTGAGTCCTCCAGCGGGCAGTTCTTC. This translates into CAISESSSGQFF.

The chain employs TRBV7-3 and TRBJ1-2, with D possibly TRBD1 on 5 matching bases. V shed 3 bases and J shed 8 bases, with 13 bases lying between them. The CDR3 runs 13 residues. The germline gives CDR1 SGHTA, CDR2 FQGTGA. The CDR3 is CASSFGTDFGYTF. In DNA, the CDR3 is TGTGCCAGCAGCTTCGGGACGGATTTCGGCTACACCTTC.

V usage is TRBV4-1 and J usage is TRBJ2-2, with 9 bases lining up with TRBD2. Germline CDR1 and CDR2: MGHRA and YSYEKL. The CDR3 spans 16 residues. J gave up 5 bases and V 4 bases, and 8 bases lay outside the gene matches. The CDR3 spells CASSPIAGVITGELFF. CDR3 bases: TGCGCCAGCAGCCCCATAGCGGGGGTTATTACCGGGGAGCTGTTTTTT.

Regarding this clonotype: One junction end does not reproduce the germline sequence, and a read error may be involved. The chain links TRBV3-1 to TRBJ2-1; no reliable D call. There are 11 residues in the CDR3. Germline V lookup: CDR1 LGHDT, CDR2 YNNKEL (reference sequence). The CDR3 coding sequence is TGTGCCGGCAGCCACAACGTGGGGCAGTTCTTC. Amino acid sequence: CAGSHNVGQFF.

The rearrangement joins TRBV6-5 to TRBJ1-2, with a weak D call TRBD1 (5 bases). Trimming took off 0 bases at V and 10 bases at J, with 9 bases between the two ends. CDR1 and CDR2 from the germline V gene are MNHEY and SVGAGI. The length of the CDR3 is 12 residues. The CDR3 bases are TGTGCCAGCAGTTACTCGGACACACCCTACACCTTC. It specifies CASSYSDTPYTF.

The V gene is TRBV20-1, the J gene TRBJ2-3; TRBD1 agrees at 9 bases. This CDR3 has 13 residues. Germline V gene sequence: CDR1 DFQATT, CDR2 SNEGSKA (reference sequence). Trimming at V came to 4 bases and at J to 5 bases, leaving 4 bases not matched to a gene. CDR3 region: CSAKGQGQDTQYF. The CDR3 DNA is TGCAGTGCTAAAGGACAGGGGCAAGATACGCAGTATTTT.

The rearrangement uses TRBV25-1 and TRBJ2-1; 12 nucleotides agree with TRBD2. Germline-derived CDR1 and CDR2 are MGHDK and SYGVNS. The CDR3 spans 16 residues. J lost 5 bases, V lost 1 base, and 3 bases had no gene match. The CDR3 sequence: CASSELRTSGNNEQFF. The CDR3 bases are TGTGCCAGCAGTGAATTGCGGACTAGCGGGAACAATGAGCAGTTCTTC.

This chain links TRBV25-1 with TRBJ1-4; weak D call: TRBD1 (6 bases). V dropped 3 bases and J dropped 4 bases, with 18 bases sitting between them. The length of the CDR3 is 17 residues. The germline CDR1 and CDR2 sequences are MGHDK and SYGVNS. The CDR3 protein is CASSDIKGGANNEKLFF. In DNA, the CDR3 is TGTGCCAGCAGTGACATTAAAGGGGGGGCCAATAATGAAAAACTGTTTTTT.

This clonotype has a handful of counts. This chain uses TRBV7-3 with TRBJ2-5, with 13 bases aligning to TRBD2. Germline V gene sequence: CDR1 SGHTA, CDR2 FQGTGA. The CDR3 runs to 18 residues. With 3 bases clipped from V and 1 base from J, the junction kept 8 bases outside the gene matches. The CDR3 sequence is CASSFGTSGDLTQETQYF. The DNA of the CDR3 is TGTGCCAGCAGCTTCGGGACTAGCGGGGACCTCACCCAAGAGACCCAGTACTTC.

The chain recombines TRBV13 with TRBJ1-4; D ambiguous. From germline, CDR1 is PRHDT and CDR2 FYEKMQ (reference sequence). V gave up 0 bases and J gave up 7 bases, with 12 bases separating them. CDR3 length: 15 residues. The CDR3 DNA reads TGTGCCAGCAGCTTAGGGCCCCCTTGGGGTGAAAAACTGTTTTTT. This encodes CASSLGPPWGEKLFF.

This rearrangement joins TRBV30 to TRBJ2-3; D may be TRBD2 (6 bases). V gave up 1 base and J gave up 0 bases, with 14 bases separating them. In germline, CDR1 is GTSNPN, CDR2 SVGIG (reference sequence). The CDR3 covers 16 residues. DNA for the CDR3: TGTGCCTGGAGTGCCGGCGCGGGGAGTAGCACAGATACGCAGTATTTT. Translated: CAWSAGAGSSTDTQYF.